The rows below give T cell receptor beta chains drawn from one sample of a study of cytomegalovirus exposure and HLA in healthy donors. Assay: immunoSEQ multiplex PCR; the TCRdb copy retains only in-frame clones and omits some. The data contain about 120,000 clones, around 76% of them singletons. Sequencing input: PBMCs. The receptors here all came from a woman aged 40 to 49 in good health and CMV-seropositive. CDR3s include the opening cysteine and the closing phenylalanine or tryptophan. Fields, in order: J gene, clone size, V gene, D gene, CDR3 DNA, CDR3 protein. D genes are given only for firm matches. Clone size is given for some rows only: seen once, a few or many times, or a class if the clone is expanded.

J: TRBJ1-2; size: -; V: TRBV30; D: -; DNA: TGTGCCTGGAGTGTACCTCCCTCCGGGGGAAACTATGGCTACACCTTC; CDR3: CAWSVPPSGGNYGYTF
J: TRBJ1-2; size: -; V: TRBV6-5; D: -; DNA: TGTGCCAGCAGTTACGGAGTAGGGGCTCATGGCTACACCTTC; CDR3: CASSYGVGAHGYTF
J: TRBJ1-3; size: -; V: TRBV9; D: -; DNA: TGTGCCAGCAGCGTAGGAGGGTTATCTGGAAACACCATATATTTT; CDR3: CASSVGGLSGNTIYF
J: TRBJ1-4; size: -; V: TRBV30; D: TRBD1; DNA: TGTGCCTGCTTGGACAGGCGCGTCAACCTTGAAAAACTGTTTTTT; CDR3: CACLDRRVNLEKLFF
J: TRBJ2-6; size: few; V: TRBV2; D: -; DNA: TGTGCCAGCAGTGGTCAAGCGTCTGGGGCCAACGTCCTGACTTTC; CDR3: CASSGQASGANVLTF
J: TRBJ2-7; size: -; V: TRBV6-5; D: TRBD2; DNA: TGTGCCAGCAGTTACGAGGGGACTAGCGGGTACTACGAGCAGTACTTC; CDR3: CASSYEGTSGYYEQYF
J: TRBJ1-2; size: -; V: TRBV2; D: -; DNA: TGTGCCAGCAGTTCAGGGGTTAATGGCTACACCTTC; CDR3: CASSSGVNGYTF
J: TRBJ2-3; size: -; V: TRBV5-4; D: -; DNA: TGTGCCAGCAGCTTTAGGCAGGGGAGGGGTACGCAGTATTTT; CDR3: CASSFRQGRGTQYF
J: TRBJ1-5; size: -; V: TRBV5-1; D: -; DNA: TGCGCCAGCAGCTTGGAGGGGACACCGCCTCAGCCCCAGCATTTT; CDR3: CASSLEGTPPQPQHF
J: TRBJ2-5; size: once; V: TRBV2; D: -; DNA: TGTGCCAGCAGTGTGGCGGGTTGGGATGAGACCCAGTACTTC; CDR3: CASSVAGWDETQYF
J: TRBJ2-1; size: few; V: TRBV2; D: -; DNA: TGTGCCAGCGTTGATGCGGGGTTTATGGAATTCTTC; CDR3: CASVDAGFMEFF
J: TRBJ1-2; size: -; V: TRBV19; D: TRBD1; DNA: TGTGCCAGTAGGAATACCCGGACAGGGAAAGGCTACACCTTC; CDR3: CASRNTRTGKGYTF
J: TRBJ1-1; size: -; V: TRBV6-1; D: TRBD1; DNA: TGTGCCAGCAAGAAACAGGGGGCCACTGAAGCTTTCTTT; CDR3: CASKKQGATEAFF
J: TRBJ1-5; size: -; V: TRBV18; D: TRBD1; DNA: TGTGCCAGCTCACCCCAGGGACAGGCGGATCAGCCCCAGCATTTT; CDR3: CASSPQGQADQPQHF
J: TRBJ2-7; size: -; V: TRBV2; D: -; DNA: TGTGCCAGCAGTGAAGGCGGCTACGAGCAGTACTTC; CDR3: CASSEGGYEQYF
J: TRBJ1-1; size: -; V: TRBV5-4; D: -; DNA: TGTGCCAGCAGCTTGGTGGGGGCCACTGAAGCTTTCTTT; CDR3: CASSLVGATEAFF
J: TRBJ1-4; size: -; V: TRBV6-8; D: -; DNA: TGTGCCAGCAGTTACTCGATCGGTGTAGCAACTAATGAAAAACTGTTTTTT; CDR3: CASSYSIGVATNEKLFF
J: TRBJ2-6; size: -; V: TRBV10-3; D: -; DNA: TGTGCCATCAAGGAGGGCTCTGGGGCCAACGTCCTGACTTTC; CDR3: CAIKEGSGANVLTF
J: TRBJ2-2; size: -; V: TRBV7-7; D: TRBD2; DNA: TGTGCCAGCAGCTTAGCCCCGGGACTAGCGGGGAACACCGGGGAGCTGTTTTTT; CDR3: CASSLAPGLAGNTGELFF
J: TRBJ2-7; size: once; V: TRBV27; D: -; DNA: TGTGCCAGCAGACAGGTTGCGCTTGGGCCATACGAGCAGTACTTC; CDR3: CASRQVALGPYEQYF
J: TRBJ2-3; size: -; V: TRBV25-1; D: -; DNA: TGTGCCAGCAGTAGGGAGAGGGGGATGGGGGCAGATACGCAGTATTTT; CDR3: CASSRERGMGADTQYF
J: TRBJ1-3; size: -; V: TRBV10-3; D: -; DNA: TGTGCCATCAGTGAGGGTAGTACCTTTACGGGAAACACCATATATTTT; CDR3: CAISEGSTFTGNTIYF
J: TRBJ1-3; size: few; V: TRBV4-1; D: -; DNA: TGCGCCAGCAGCCAAGAATCGGCATTAGGGGCAGCTACTGGAAACACCATATATTTT; CDR3: CASSQESALGAATGNTIYF
J: TRBJ2-5; size: -; V: TRBV4-2; D: TRBD2; DNA: TGTGCCAGCAGCCAGTCGGGGGGGCAGGAGACCCAGTACTTC; CDR3: CASSQSGGQETQYF
J: TRBJ1-5; size: -; V: TRBV10-3; D: TRBD1; DNA: TGTGCCACCGGACAGGACTCCAATCAGCCCCAGCATTTT; CDR3: CATGQDSNQPQHF
J: TRBJ1-4; size: -; V: TRBV4-1; D: TRBD1; DNA: TGCGCCAGCAGCCAAAAACAGGGGGCAACTAATGAAAAACTGTTTTTT; CDR3: CASSQKQGATNEKLFF
J: TRBJ2-5; size: -; V: TRBV5-5; D: -; DNA: TGTGCCAGCAGCTTGGAAGCCCACCTCCAAGAGACCCAGTACTTC; CDR3: CASSLEAHLQETQYF
J: TRBJ1-5; size: -; V: TRBV7-8; D: -; DNA: TGTGCCAGCAGCTTAGACAGTAATCAGCCCCAGCATTTT; CDR3: CASSLDSNQPQHF
J: TRBJ1-6; size: -; V: TRBV6-6; D: -; DNA: TGTGCCAGCAGGGGGGGGAACTCCTATAATTCACCCCTCCACTTT; CDR3: CASRGGNSYNSPLHF
J: TRBJ2-3; size: -; V: TRBV25-1; D: TRBD2; DNA: TGTGCCAGCAGTGGAGCGGGGGGGACAGATACGCAGTATTTT; CDR3: CASSGAGGTDTQYF
J: TRBJ1-2; size: -; V: TRBV29-1; D: -; DNA: TGCAGCGTTGTGACCGGGACTAACTATGGCTACACCTTC; CDR3: CSVVTGTNYGYTF
J: TRBJ1-1; size: -; V: TRBV9; D: -; DNA: TGTGCCAGCAGCGTAGGGTTGGGAGGCACTGAAGCTTTCTTT; CDR3: CASSVGLGGTEAFF
J: TRBJ2-7; size: few; V: TRBV10-3; D: -; DNA: TGTGCCATCAGTGCACAGAATTCCTACGAGCAGTACTTC; CDR3: CAISAQNSYEQYF
J: TRBJ1-2; size: -; V: TRBV2; D: -; DNA: TGTGCCAGCGGGGGACGGGAGGCGTATGGCTACACCTTC; CDR3: CASGGREAYGYTF
J: TRBJ1-2; size: -; V: TRBV6-1; D: -; DNA: TGTGCCAGCAGTGAATTGACAACCTATGGCTACACCTTC; CDR3: CASSELTTYGYTF
J: TRBJ2-5; size: -; V: TRBV5-1; D: -; DNA: TGCGCCAGCAGCTTCGGGACACCTGCGGAGACCCAGTACTTC; CDR3: CASSFGTPAETQYF
J: TRBJ2-2; size: -; V: TRBV9; D: -; DNA: TGTGCCAGCAGCGTAGGGGGAGCGGCGAACACCGGGGAGCTGTTTTTT; CDR3: CASSVGGAANTGELFF
J: TRBJ1-1; size: -; V: TRBV6-6; D: -; DNA: TGTGCCAGCAGTTACTCACAGGGTTGGTCTGAAGCTTTCTTT; CDR3: CASSYSQGWSEAFF
J: TRBJ1-2; size: -; V: TRBV2; D: -; DNA: TGTGCCAGCAGTGAAGCCCAGGGTGTATATGGCTACACCTTC; CDR3: CASSEAQGVYGYTF
J: TRBJ1-1; size: -; V: TRBV7-2; D: -; DNA: TGTGCCAGCAGCTTGTTGGGCAGGGCGGTTGCTTTCTTT; CDR3: CASSLLGRAVAFF
J: TRBJ1-4; size: -; V: TRBV5-1; D: TRBD1; DNA: TGCGCCAGCAACAGGGGGCTATCGGATGAAAAACTGTTTTTT; CDR3: CASNRGLSDEKLFF
J: TRBJ1-6; size: -; V: TRBV10-3; D: -; DNA: TGTGCCATCCGGGTGAGTTCCTATAATTCACCCCTCCACTTT; CDR3: CAIRVSSYNSPLHF